The rows below give T cell receptor beta chains drawn from one sample of a study of OX40 agonist ivuxolimab in advanced cancers. Here immunoSEQ multiplex PCR was the method, and the copy in TCRdb shows in-frame clones only, minus some. The sample has around 67,000 clones; 91% are singletons. The sequences come from CD4+ or CD8+ T cells sorted from blood, collected in a trial of the OX40 agonist ivuxolimab. The receptor set was obtained from an adult with an advanced solid tumor such as melanoma, head and neck, liver or kidney cancer. The CDR3 runs from the conserved cysteine through the conserved F or W. Fields, in order: clone size, J gene, V gene, D gene, CDR3 protein, CDR3 DNA. The D gene is left open where the match is weak. Clone sizes are given selectively: once, few, many, or a class where the clone is expanded.

clone_size: -
j_call: TRBJ2-1
v_call: TRBV5-4
d_call: TRBD2
cdr3_aa: CASSTAPGLANEQFF
cdr3_nt: TGTGCCAGCAGCACCGCCCCGGGACTAGCAAATGAGCAGTTCTTC

clone_size: -
j_call: TRBJ2-1
v_call: TRBV10-3
d_call: TRBD1
cdr3_aa: CATTRTGDLNNEQFF
cdr3_nt: TGTGCCACGACGCGGACAGGAGACTTAAACAATGAGCAGTTCTTC

clone_size: -
j_call: TRBJ2-5
v_call: TRBV7-6
d_call: -
cdr3_aa: CASSYFSGSAWETQYF
cdr3_nt: TGTGCCAGCAGCTACTTCTCCGGATCGGCATGGGAGACCCAGTACTTC

clone_size: -
j_call: TRBJ1-5
v_call: TRBV27
d_call: -
cdr3_aa: CASSPTRSSNQPQHF
cdr3_nt: TGTGCCAGCAGTCCCACCCGCAGCAGCAATCAGCCCCAGCATTTT

clone_size: -
j_call: TRBJ2-3
v_call: TRBV5-1
d_call: -
cdr3_aa: CASSFMREQYF
cdr3_nt: TGCGCCAGCAGCTTTATGCGCGAGCAGTATTTT

clone_size: -
j_call: TRBJ2-3
v_call: TRBV6-1
d_call: TRBD2
cdr3_aa: CASSEGLAGGEDTQYF
cdr3_nt: TGTGCCAGCAGTGAAGGACTAGCGGGAGGTGAGGATACGCAGTATTTT

clone_size: -
j_call: TRBJ2-1
v_call: TRBV11-3
d_call: -
cdr3_aa: CASSFHTTYNEQFF
cdr3_nt: TGTGCCAGCAGCTTCCATACGACCTACAATGAGCAGTTCTTC

clone_size: -
j_call: TRBJ2-7
v_call: TRBV18
d_call: -
cdr3_aa: CASSPILTNYEQYF
cdr3_nt: TGTGCCAGCTCACCAATACTCACCAACTACGAGCAGTACTTC

clone_size: -
j_call: TRBJ2-3
v_call: TRBV7-2
d_call: -
cdr3_aa: CASSLGQTQYF
cdr3_nt: TGTGCCAGCAGCTTAGGGCAGACACAGTATTTT

clone_size: once
j_call: TRBJ2-7
v_call: TRBV5-1
d_call: -
cdr3_aa: CASSPGIYEQYF
cdr3_nt: TGCGCCAGCAGCCCCGGGATCTACGAGCAGTACTTC

clone_size: -
j_call: TRBJ2-3
v_call: TRBV28
d_call: TRBD2
cdr3_aa: CASSLGLAGELDTQYF
cdr3_nt: TGTGCCAGCAGTTTAGGACTAGCGGGAGAGTTAGATACGCAGTATTTT

clone_size: -
j_call: TRBJ1-5
v_call: TRBV19
d_call: TRBD1
cdr3_aa: CASRPGTGNNQPQHF
cdr3_nt: TGTGCCAGTAGACCCGGGACAGGGAACAATCAGCCCCAGCATTTT

clone_size: -
j_call: TRBJ1-6
v_call: TRBV18
d_call: TRBD1
cdr3_aa: CASFTGETNSPLHF
cdr3_nt: TGTGCCAGCTTCACAGGGGAAACAAATTCACCCCTCCACTTT

clone_size: -
j_call: TRBJ2-7
v_call: TRBV7-9
d_call: TRBD1
cdr3_aa: CASTLQGATNEQYF
cdr3_nt: TGTGCCAGCACCTTACAGGGGGCAACCAACGAGCAGTACTTC

clone_size: -
j_call: TRBJ1-3
v_call: TRBV7-8
d_call: -
cdr3_aa: CASSPTGQTAGNTIYF
cdr3_nt: TGTGCCAGCAGCCCGACGGGGCAGACGGCGGGAAACACCATATATTTT

clone_size: -
j_call: TRBJ1-1
v_call: TRBV19
d_call: -
cdr3_aa: CASSKVAERGDEAFF
cdr3_nt: TGTGCCAGTAGTAAGGTGGCAGAGAGGGGAGATGAAGCTTTCTTT

clone_size: -
j_call: TRBJ1-6
v_call: TRBV7-2
d_call: -
cdr3_aa: CASSLRGSYNSPLHF
cdr3_nt: TGTGCCAGCAGCTTAAGGGGCTCCTATAATTCACCCCTCCACTTT

clone_size: -
j_call: TRBJ2-1
v_call: TRBV5-1
d_call: -
cdr3_aa: CASSLGTLDNEQFF
cdr3_nt: TGCGCCAGCAGCTTGGGGACCTTAGACAATGAGCAGTTCTTC

clone_size: -
j_call: TRBJ2-4
v_call: TRBV4-3
d_call: -
cdr3_aa: CASSPRGGDIQYF
cdr3_nt: TGCGCCAGCAGCCCCCGGGGAGGAGACATTCAGTACTTC

clone_size: -
j_call: TRBJ2-7
v_call: TRBV9
d_call: -
cdr3_aa: CASSVGGSSYEQYF
cdr3_nt: TGTGCCAGCAGCGTGGGGGGCAGTTCCTACGAGCAGTACTTC

clone_size: -
j_call: TRBJ1-5
v_call: TRBV28
d_call: -
cdr3_aa: CASSPPWYWDSGGGQPQHF
cdr3_nt: TGTGCCAGCAGTCCACCGTGGTATTGGGACTCGGGGGGGGGTCAGCCCCAGCATTTT

clone_size: -
j_call: TRBJ1-1
v_call: TRBV5-1
d_call: -
cdr3_aa: CASSFGDTEAFF
cdr3_nt: TGCGCCAGCAGCTTTGGGGACACTGAAGCTTTCTTT

clone_size: -
j_call: TRBJ1-4
v_call: TRBV6-5
d_call: -
cdr3_aa: CASSYSRGVTNEKLFF
cdr3_nt: TGTGCCAGCAGTTACTCACGGGGGGTGACTAATGAAAAACTGTTTTTT

clone_size: -
j_call: TRBJ1-5
v_call: TRBV15
d_call: TRBD1
cdr3_aa: CATSNTRGQGIQPQHF
cdr3_nt: TGTGCCACCAGCAACACGAGAGGACAGGGTATTCAGCCCCAGCATTTT

clone_size: -
j_call: TRBJ2-5
v_call: TRBV7-9
d_call: -
cdr3_aa: CASSVRGAEQETQYF
cdr3_nt: TGTGCCAGCAGCGTGAGGGGGGCCGAACAAGAGACCCAGTACTTC

clone_size: -
j_call: TRBJ2-3
v_call: TRBV5-6
d_call: TRBD2
cdr3_aa: CASSSGTSSTDTQYF
cdr3_nt: TGTGCCAGCAGCTCCGGGACTAGTAGCACAGATACGCAGTATTTT

clone_size: -
j_call: TRBJ1-4
v_call: TRBV6-6
d_call: TRBD1
cdr3_aa: CASTRDRGWEKLFF
cdr3_nt: TGTGCCAGCACCAGGGACAGGGGATGGGAAAAACTGTTTTTT

clone_size: -
j_call: TRBJ1-2
v_call: TRBV5-1
d_call: -
cdr3_aa: CASSLHGGDYGYTF
cdr3_nt: TGCGCCAGCAGCTTGCACGGGGGCGACTATGGCTACACCTTC

clone_size: -
j_call: TRBJ2-1
v_call: TRBV10-3
d_call: -
cdr3_aa: CAISESDNEQFF
cdr3_nt: TGTGCCATCAGTGAATCGGACAATGAGCAGTTCTTC

clone_size: -
j_call: TRBJ2-5
v_call: TRBV30
d_call: -
cdr3_aa: CAWRPRTPGTQYF
cdr3_nt: TGTGCCTGGAGGCCCCGGACGCCTGGGACCCAGTACTTC

clone_size: few
j_call: TRBJ1-1
v_call: TRBV6-5
d_call: TRBD1
cdr3_aa: CASRETRDSEAFF
cdr3_nt: TGTGCCAGCAGGGAAACCCGGGACAGTGAAGCTTTCTTT

clone_size: -
j_call: TRBJ1-5
v_call: TRBV19
d_call: -
cdr3_aa: CASSIDPTGQPQHF
cdr3_nt: TGTGCCAGTAGTATAGACCCGACAGGTCAGCCCCAGCATTTT

clone_size: -
j_call: TRBJ1-1
v_call: TRBV6-5
d_call: -
cdr3_aa: CASSGIRDTGTEAFF
cdr3_nt: TGTGCCAGCAGTGGGATCAGGGATACGGGCACTGAAGCTTTCTTT

clone_size: -
j_call: TRBJ2-7
v_call: TRBV18
d_call: TRBD1
cdr3_aa: CASSPDRDEQYF
cdr3_nt: TGTGCCAGCTCACCTGACAGGGACGAGCAGTACTTC

clone_size: -
j_call: TRBJ2-3
v_call: TRBV7-9
d_call: -
cdr3_aa: CASSSLTDTQYF
cdr3_nt: TGTGCCAGCAGCTCGTTGACAGATACGCAGTATTTT

clone_size: few
j_call: TRBJ2-3
v_call: TRBV5-1
d_call: TRBD2
cdr3_aa: CASSLLAGTSGADTQYF
cdr3_nt: TGCGCCAGCAGCCTTCTTGCCGGGACTAGCGGGGCAGATACGCAGTATTTT

clone_size: -
j_call: TRBJ2-4
v_call: TRBV21-1
d_call: -
cdr3_aa: CASSILWAQGKNIQYF
cdr3_nt: TGTGCCAGCAGCATCCTTTGGGCCCAGGGAAAAAACATTCAGTACTTC

clone_size: -
j_call: TRBJ1-2
v_call: TRBV18
d_call: -
cdr3_aa: CASSPPSGTHANYGYTF
cdr3_nt: TGTGCCAGCTCACCCCCATCCGGGACCCACGCTAATTATGGCTACACCTTC